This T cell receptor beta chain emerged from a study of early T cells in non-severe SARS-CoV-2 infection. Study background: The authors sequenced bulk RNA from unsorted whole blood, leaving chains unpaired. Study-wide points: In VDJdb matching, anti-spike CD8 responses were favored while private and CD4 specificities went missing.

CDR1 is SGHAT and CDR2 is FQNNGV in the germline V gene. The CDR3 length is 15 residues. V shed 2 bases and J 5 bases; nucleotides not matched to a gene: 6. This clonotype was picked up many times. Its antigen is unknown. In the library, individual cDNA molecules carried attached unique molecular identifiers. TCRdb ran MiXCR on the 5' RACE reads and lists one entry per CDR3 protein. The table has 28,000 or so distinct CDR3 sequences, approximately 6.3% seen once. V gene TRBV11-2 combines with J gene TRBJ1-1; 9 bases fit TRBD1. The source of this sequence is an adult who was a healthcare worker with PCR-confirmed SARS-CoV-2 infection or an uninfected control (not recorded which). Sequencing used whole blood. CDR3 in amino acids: CASSLRGQGQTEAFF. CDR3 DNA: TGTGCCAGCAGCTTACGGGGACAGGGACAGACTGAAGCTTTCTTT. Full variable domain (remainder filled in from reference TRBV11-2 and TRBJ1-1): EAGVAQSPRYKIIEKRQSVAFWCNPISGHATLYWYQQILGQGPKLLIQFQNNGVVDDSQLPKDRFSAERLKGVDSTLKIQPAKLEDSAVYLCASSLRGQGQTEAFFGQGTRLTVV.